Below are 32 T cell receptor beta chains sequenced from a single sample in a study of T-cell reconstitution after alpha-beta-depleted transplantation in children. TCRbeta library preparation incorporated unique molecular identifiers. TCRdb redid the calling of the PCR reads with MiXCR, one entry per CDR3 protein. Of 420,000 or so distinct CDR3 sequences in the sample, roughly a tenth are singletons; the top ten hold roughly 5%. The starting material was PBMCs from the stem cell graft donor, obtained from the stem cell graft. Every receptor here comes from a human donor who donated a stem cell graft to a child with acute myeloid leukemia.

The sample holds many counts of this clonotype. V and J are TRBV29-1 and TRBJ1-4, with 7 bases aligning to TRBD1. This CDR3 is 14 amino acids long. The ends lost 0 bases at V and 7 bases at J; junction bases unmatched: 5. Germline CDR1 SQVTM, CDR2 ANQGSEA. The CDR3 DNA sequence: TGCAGCGTTGAAGATCAGGGGGGGAGTGAAAAACTGTTTTTT. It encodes CSVEDQGGSEKLFF.

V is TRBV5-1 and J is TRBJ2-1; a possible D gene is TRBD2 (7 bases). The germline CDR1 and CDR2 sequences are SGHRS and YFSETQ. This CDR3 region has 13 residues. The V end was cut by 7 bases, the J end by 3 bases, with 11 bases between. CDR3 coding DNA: TGCGCCAGCGGGGGGGGCAACTACAATGAGCAGTTCTTC. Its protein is CASGGGNYNEQFF.

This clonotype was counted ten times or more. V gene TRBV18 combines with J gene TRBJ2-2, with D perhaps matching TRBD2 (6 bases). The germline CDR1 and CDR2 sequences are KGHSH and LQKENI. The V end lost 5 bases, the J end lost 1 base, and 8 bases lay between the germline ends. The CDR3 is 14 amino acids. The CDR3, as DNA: TGTGCCAGCTCATCGGGACTGAACACCGGGGAGCTGTTTTTT. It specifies CASSSGLNTGELFF.

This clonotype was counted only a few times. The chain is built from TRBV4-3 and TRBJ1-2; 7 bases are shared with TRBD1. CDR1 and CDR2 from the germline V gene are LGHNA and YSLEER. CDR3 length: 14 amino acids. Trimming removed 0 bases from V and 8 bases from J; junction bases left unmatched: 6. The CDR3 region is CASSQEKGAPGYTF. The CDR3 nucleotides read TGCGCCAGCAGCCAAGAGAAGGGGGCGCCGGGCTACACCTTC.

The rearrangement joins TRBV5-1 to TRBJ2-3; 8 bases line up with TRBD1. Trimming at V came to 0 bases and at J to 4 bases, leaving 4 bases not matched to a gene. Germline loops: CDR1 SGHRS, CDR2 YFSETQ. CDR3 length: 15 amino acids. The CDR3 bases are TGCGCCAGCAGCTTGGTGGGGGACAGGTCAGATACGCAGTATTTT. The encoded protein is CASSLVGDRSDTQYF.

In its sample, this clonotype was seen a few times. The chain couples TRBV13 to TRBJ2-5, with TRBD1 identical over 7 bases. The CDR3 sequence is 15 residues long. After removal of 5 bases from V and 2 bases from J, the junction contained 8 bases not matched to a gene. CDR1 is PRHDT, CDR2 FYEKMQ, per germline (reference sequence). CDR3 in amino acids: CASSGPWTGQETQYF. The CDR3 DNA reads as TGTGCCAGCAGCGGACCTTGGACAGGACAAGAGACCCAGTACTTC.

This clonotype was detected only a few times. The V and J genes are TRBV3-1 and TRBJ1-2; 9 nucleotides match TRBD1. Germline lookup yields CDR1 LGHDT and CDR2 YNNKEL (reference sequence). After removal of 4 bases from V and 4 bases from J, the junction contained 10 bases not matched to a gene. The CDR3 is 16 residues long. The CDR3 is CASSPPGTGRIYGYTF. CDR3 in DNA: TGTGCCAGCAGCCCCCCTGGGACAGGGAGGATCTATGGCTACACCTTC.

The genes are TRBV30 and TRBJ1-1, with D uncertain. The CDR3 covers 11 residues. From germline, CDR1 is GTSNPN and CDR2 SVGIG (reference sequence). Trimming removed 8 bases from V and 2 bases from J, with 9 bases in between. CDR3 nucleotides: TGTGCCCGCAGGTTCAACACTGAAGCTTTCTTT. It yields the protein CARRFNTEAFF.

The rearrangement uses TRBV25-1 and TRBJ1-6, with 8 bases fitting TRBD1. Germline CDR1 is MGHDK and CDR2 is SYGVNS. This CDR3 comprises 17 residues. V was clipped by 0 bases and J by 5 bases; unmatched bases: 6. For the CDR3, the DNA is TGTGCCAGCAGTGAATATTTCACGGACAGGGATAATTCACCCCTCCACTTT. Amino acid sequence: CASSEYFTDRDNSPLHF.

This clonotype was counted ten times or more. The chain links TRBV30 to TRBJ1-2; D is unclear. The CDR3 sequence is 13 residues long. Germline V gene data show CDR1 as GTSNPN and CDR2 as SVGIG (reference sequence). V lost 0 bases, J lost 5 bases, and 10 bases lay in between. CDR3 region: CAWSVIQSYGYTF. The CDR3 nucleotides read TGTGCCTGGAGTGTTATACAGAGTTATGGCTACACCTTC.

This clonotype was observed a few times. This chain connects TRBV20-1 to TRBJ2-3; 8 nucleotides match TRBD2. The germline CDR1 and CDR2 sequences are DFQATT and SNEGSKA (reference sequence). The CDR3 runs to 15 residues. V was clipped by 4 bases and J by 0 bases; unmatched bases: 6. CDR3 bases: TGCAGTGCTATAGCCATAGCGGGAAGCACAGATACGCAGTATTTT. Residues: CSAIAIAGSTDTQYF.

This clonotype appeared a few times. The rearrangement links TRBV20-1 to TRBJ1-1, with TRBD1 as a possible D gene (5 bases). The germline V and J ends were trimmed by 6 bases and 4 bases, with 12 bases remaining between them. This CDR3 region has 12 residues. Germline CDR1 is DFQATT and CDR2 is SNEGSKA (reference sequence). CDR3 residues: CSARPGPTEAFF. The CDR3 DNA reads TGCAGTGCCCGGCCGGGGCCCACTGAAGCTTTCTTT.

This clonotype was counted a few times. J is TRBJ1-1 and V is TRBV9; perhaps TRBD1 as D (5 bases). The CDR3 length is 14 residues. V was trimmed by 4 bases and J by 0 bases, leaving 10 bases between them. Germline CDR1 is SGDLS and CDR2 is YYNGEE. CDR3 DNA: TGTGCCAGCAGCCGGGGGGTAATGAACACTGAAGCTTTCTTT. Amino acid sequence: CASSRGVMNTEAFF.

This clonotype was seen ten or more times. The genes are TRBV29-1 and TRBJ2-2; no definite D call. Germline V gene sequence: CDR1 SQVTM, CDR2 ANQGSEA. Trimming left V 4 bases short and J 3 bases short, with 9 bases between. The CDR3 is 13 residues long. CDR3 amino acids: CSVGKADTGELFF. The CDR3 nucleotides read TGCAGCGTTGGGAAAGCCGACACCGGGGAGCTGTTTTTT.

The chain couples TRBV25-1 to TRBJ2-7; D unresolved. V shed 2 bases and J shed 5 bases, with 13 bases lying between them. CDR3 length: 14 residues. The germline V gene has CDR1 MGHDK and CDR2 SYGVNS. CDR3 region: CASSEGAALDEQYF. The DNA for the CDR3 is TGTGCCAGCAGTGAAGGTGCAGCGCTAGACGAGCAGTACTTC.

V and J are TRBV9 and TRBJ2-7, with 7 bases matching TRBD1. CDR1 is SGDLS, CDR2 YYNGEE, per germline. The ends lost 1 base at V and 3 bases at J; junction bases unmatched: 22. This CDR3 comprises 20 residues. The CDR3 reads CASSVTLELSGTAPFYEQYV. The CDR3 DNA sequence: TGTGCCAGCAGCGTAACCCTAGAACTCTCCGGGACAGCCCCTTTCTACGAGCAGTACGTC.

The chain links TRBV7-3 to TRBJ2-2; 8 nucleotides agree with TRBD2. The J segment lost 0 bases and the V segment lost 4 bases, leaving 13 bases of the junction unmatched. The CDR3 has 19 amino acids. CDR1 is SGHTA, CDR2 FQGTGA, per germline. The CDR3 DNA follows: TGTGCCAGCAGCTCAGGACTAGCCGGGACATCCCCGAACACCGGGGAGCTGTTTTTT. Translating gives CASSSGLAGTSPNTGELFF.

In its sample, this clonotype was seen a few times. This CDR3 reads CSALDFQVSTDTQYF. The CDR3 DNA reads TGCAGTGCCCTGGACTTCCAGGTTAGCACAGATACGCAGTATTTT. V is TRBV20-1 and J is TRBJ2-3; TRBD2 might be the D (5 bases). Germline V gene sequence: CDR1 DFQATT, CDR2 SNEGSKA (reference sequence). Trimming took 6 bases from V and 0 from J, leaving 16 bases between them. The CDR3 length is 15 residues.

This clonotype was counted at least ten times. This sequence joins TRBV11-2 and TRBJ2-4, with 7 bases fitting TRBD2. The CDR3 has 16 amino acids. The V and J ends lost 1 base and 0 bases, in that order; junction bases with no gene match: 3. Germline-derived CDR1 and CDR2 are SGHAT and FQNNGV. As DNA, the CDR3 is TGTGCCAGCAGCTTAGTGGCGGGGGTAGCCAAAAACATTCAGTACTTC. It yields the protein CASSLVAGVAKNIQYF.

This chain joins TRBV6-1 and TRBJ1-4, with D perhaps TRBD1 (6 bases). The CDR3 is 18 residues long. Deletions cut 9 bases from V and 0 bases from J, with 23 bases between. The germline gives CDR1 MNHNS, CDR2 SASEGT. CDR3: CASYDGGSGIATNEKLFF. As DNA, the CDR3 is TGTGCCAGTTACGATGGGGGCTCGGGTATTGCAACTAATGAAAAACTGTTTTTT.

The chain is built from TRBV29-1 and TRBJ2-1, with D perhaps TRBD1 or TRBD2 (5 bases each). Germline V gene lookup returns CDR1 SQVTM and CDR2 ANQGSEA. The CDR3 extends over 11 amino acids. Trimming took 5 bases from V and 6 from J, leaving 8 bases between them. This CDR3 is CSVSGTNEQFF. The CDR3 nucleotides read TGCAGCGTTTCAGGGACCAATGAGCAGTTCTTC.

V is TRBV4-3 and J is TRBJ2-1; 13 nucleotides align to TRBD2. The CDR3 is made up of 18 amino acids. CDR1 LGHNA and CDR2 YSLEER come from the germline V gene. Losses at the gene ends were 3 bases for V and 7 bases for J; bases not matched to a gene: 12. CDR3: CASSQGWTSGGRGNEQFF. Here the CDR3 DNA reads TGCGCCAGCAGCCAGGGATGGACTAGCGGGGGAAGGGGTAATGAGCAGTTCTTC.

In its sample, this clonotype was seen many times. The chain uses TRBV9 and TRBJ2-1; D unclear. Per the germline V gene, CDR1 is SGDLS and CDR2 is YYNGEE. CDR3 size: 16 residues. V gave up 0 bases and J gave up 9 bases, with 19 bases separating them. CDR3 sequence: CASSVDPDPALGEQFF. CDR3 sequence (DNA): TGTGCCAGCAGCGTAGATCCAGATCCCGCTTTGGGTGAGCAGTTCTTC.

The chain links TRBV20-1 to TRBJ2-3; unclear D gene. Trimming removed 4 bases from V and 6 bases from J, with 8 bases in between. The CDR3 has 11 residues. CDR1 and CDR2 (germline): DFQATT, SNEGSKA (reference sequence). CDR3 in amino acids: CSAIWFDTQYF. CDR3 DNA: TGCAGTGCTATATGGTTTGATACGCAGTATTTT.

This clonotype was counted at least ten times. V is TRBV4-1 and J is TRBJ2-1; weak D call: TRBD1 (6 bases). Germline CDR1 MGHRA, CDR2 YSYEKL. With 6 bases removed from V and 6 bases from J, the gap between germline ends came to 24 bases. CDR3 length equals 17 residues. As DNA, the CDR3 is TGCGCCAGCAGTCCAACAATACATCCAGACAGGCCCAATGAGCAGTTCTTC. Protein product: CASSPTIHPDRPNEQFF.

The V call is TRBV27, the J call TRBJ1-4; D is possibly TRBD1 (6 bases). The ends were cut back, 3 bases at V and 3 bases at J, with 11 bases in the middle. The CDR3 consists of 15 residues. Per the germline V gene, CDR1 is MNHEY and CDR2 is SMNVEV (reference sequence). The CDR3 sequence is CASSFSTGSNEKLFF. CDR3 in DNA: TGTGCCAGCAGTTTTTCTACAGGGTCTAATGAAAAACTGTTTTTT.

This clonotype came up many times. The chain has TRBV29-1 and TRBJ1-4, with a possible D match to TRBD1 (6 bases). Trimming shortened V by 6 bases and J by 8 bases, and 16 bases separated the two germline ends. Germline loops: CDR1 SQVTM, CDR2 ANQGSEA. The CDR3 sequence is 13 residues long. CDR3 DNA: TGCAGCGTCGGTGGGGGGCGTAGGGAAAAACTGTTTTTT. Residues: CSVGGGRREKLFF.

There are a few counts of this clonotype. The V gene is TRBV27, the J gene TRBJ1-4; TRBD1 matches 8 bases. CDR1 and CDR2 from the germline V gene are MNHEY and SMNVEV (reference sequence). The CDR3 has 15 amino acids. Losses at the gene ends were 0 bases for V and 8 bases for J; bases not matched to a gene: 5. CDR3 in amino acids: CASSLSSRGQEKLFF. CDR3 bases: TGTGCCAGCAGTTTATCGAGCAGGGGGCAAGAAAAACTGTTTTTT.

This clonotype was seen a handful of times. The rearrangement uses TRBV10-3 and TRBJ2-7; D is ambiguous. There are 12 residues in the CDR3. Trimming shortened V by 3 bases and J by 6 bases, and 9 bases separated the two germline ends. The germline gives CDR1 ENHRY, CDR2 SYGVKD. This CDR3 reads CAISDGYPEQYV. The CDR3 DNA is TGTGCCATCAGTGACGGGTATCCCGAGCAGTACGTC.

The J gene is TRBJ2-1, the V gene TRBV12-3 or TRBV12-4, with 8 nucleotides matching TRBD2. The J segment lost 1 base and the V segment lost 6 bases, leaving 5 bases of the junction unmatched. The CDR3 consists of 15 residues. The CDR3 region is CASRVREGSYNEQFF. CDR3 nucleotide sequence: TGTGCCAGCAGGGTTCGGGAGGGATCCTACAATGAGCAGTTCTTC.

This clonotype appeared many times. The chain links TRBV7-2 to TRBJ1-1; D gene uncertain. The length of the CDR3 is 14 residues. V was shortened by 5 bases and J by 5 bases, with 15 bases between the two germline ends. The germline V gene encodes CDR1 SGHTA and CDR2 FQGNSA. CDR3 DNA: TGTGCCAGCAGCCCTCCCAGCACGAGAACTGAAGCTTTCTTT. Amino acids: CASSPPSTRTEAFF.

The CDR3 nucleotides read TGTGCCAGCGATTTCGGAGGGACTACATCTGGTAATGAGCAGTTCTTC. This encodes CASDFGGTTSGNEQFF. V and J are TRBV6-2 or TRBV6-3 and TRBJ2-1, with 7 bases that match TRBD2. The CDR3 sequence is 16 residues long. Germline V lookup: CDR1 MNHEY, CDR2 SVGEGT. V lost 8 bases to trimming and J lost 7 bases; unmatched junction nucleotides: 17.